This TCR beta chain is from a study of Ad26.COV2.S vaccination and SARS-CoV-2 variants. Study-wide results and limits: Analyses of TCR breadth and depth may have underestimated total T cell responses.

Indicated treatment: around 19 received Ad26.COV2.S at low or high dose, single or two shots; 5 received placebo; per-sample allocation not given. Specimen acquisition occurred on day 63 following the initial vaccine or placebo injection. The vaccine antigen was prefusion-stabilized Wuhan SARS-CoV-2 spike. With 1 base clipped from V and 4 bases from J, the junction kept 7 bases outside the gene matches. Germline V gene sequence: CDR1 SGHRS, CDR2 YFSETQ. The CDR3 extends over 16 amino acids. Sequencing used immunoSEQ multiplex PCR; TCRdb keeps in-frame clones, though not all of them. Among 350,000 to 500,000 clones listed, approximately 88% were seen once. A remark on this clone: Its cognate antigen is unknown.

The sequencing here drew on peripheral blood, taken in a trial of Ad26.COV2.S vaccine versus placebo. This sequence originates from a person aged 18-60 years who received the Ad26.COV2.S COVID-19 vaccine or a placebo. The rearrangement links TRBV5-1 to TRBJ1-2, with TRBD1 identical over 10 bases. The CDR3 is CASSLHGQGGLYGYTF. The DNA of the CDR3 is TGCGCCAGCAGCTTGCACGGACAGGGGGGCCTCTATGGCTACACCTTC.